This TCR beta chain was observed in a study of cytomegalovirus exposure and HLA in healthy donors. Whole-study findings and limits: Reports indicated that the classifier achieved high specificity and sensitivity in diagnosing cytomegalovirus status. The study designated 164 TCR beta chains cytomegalovirus-associated.

The CDR3 covers 13 residues. The germline V gene has CDR1 SEHNR and CDR2 FQNEAQ (reference sequence). V lost 1 base, J lost 6 bases, and 7 bases lay in between. Concerning this clone itself: Antigen unknown.

PCR employed 60 Vbeta and 13 Jbeta primers. Repertoires were generated with immunoSEQ multiplex PCR, while TCRdb's copy carries only in-frame clones and drops some. The sample has approximately 120,000 clones. This sequence was found in a woman aged 60 to 75 in good health and CMV-seronegative. Source material: PBMCs. V usage is TRBV7-9 and J usage is TRBJ1-5, with no clear D. The CDR3, as DNA: TGTGCCAGCAGCTTAGGCGGGGTTCAGCCCCAGCATTTT. This encodes CASSLGGVQPQHF.